This T cell receptor beta chain was profiled in a study of identifying expanded T cells in peripheral blood. Overall study results and limits: Over approximately two and four weeks, about 15 and 18 clones changed, versus roughly 1.1 between replicates. Variance in clone template counts between approximately two-week samples significantly increased with total template count across all healthy donors.

The CDR3 covers 13 residues. The V and J ends lost 4 bases and 11 bases respectively, with 18 bases between them. Germline CDR1 and CDR2: SGHDT and YYEEEE. Regarding this clone: What it binds is not known.

Method: immunoSEQ multiplex PCR; TCRdb's copy keeps in-frame clones and lacks some. The table lists tens of thousands of clones, 88% of them singletons, with around a fifth in the top ten. The sequence came from a person aged 18 to 75 in good health. The chain has TRBV5-6 and TRBJ1-1; maybe TRBD1 (6 bases). The sequencing sample was made of blood. CDR3 protein: CASSPGAGGDAFF. The CDR3 coding sequence is TGTGCCAGCAGCCCAGGGGCGGGGGGCGACGCTTTCTTT.